The clone carrying this T cell receptor beta chain appeared a single time. No antigen is known for it. This record belongs to a study of cytomegalovirus exposure and HLA in healthy donors. V was shortened by 7 bases and J by 6 bases, with 12 bases between the two germline ends. The V gene's germline CDR1 is LGHNT and CDR2 FRNRAP. There are 12 residues in the CDR3. Study conclusions and caveats: Analysis performed later found roughly 18,000 TCR beta sequences associated with HLA alleles at 0.05 false discovery rate.

The PCR ran on 60 Vbeta and 13 Jbeta primers. The repertoire was sequenced with immunoSEQ multiplex PCR; TCRdb's copy has only in-frame clones and lacks some. The sample holds about 160,000 clones, roughly four fifths seen once. The receptor's source is a woman aged 18-29 years in good health and CMV-seronegative. The genes are TRBV12-5 and TRBJ1-1; tentative D call: TRBD1 (5 bases). The source material was PBMCs. In nucleotides, the CDR3 is TGTGCTAGTGTTCCAGGGTTGTCTGAAGCTTTCTTT. It codes for CASVPGLSEAFF.